These T cell receptor beta chains were read from a single sample in a study of OX40 agonist ivuxolimab in advanced cancers. Profiled with immunoSEQ multiplex PCR; TCRdb holds only in-frame clones, not every one. The sample includes 35,000 to 45,000 clones, 70% to 85% seen only once; the top ten take roughly 24%. The sequenced sample was CD4+ or CD8+ T cells sorted from blood, obtained in a trial of the OX40 agonist ivuxolimab. The receptors come from an adult with an advanced solid tumor such as melanoma, head and neck, liver or kidney cancer. The CDR3 runs from the conserved cysteine through the conserved F or W. The order of the fields is D gene, V gene, CDR3 protein. A D gene is named only where the DNA matches it firmly.

D: -; V: TRBV6-4; CDR3: CASSDPPNTEAFF
D: -; V: TRBV5-4; CDR3: CASSLEGPADTQYF
D: TRBD2; V: TRBV28; CDR3: CASRPPGGGLSYEQYF
D: -; V: TRBV19; CDR3: CASSTQSASYYEQYF
D: -; V: TRBV10-3; CDR3: CAISNRDLLSYEQYF
D: -; V: TRBV7-2; CDR3: CASSFSALTYEQYF
D: -; V: TRBV9; CDR3: CASSVVGAAFTSDTQYF
D: TRBD2; V: TRBV9; CDR3: CASGLGTSGTQGETQYF
D: TRBD2; V: TRBV5-5; CDR3: CASSVGVGGPGEQYF
D: -; V: TRBV4-1; CDR3: CASSLEGITYEQYF
D: TRBD2; V: TRBV4-3; CDR3: CASSRGTSGNYEQYF
D: -; V: TRBV11-2; CDR3: CASSNRDSTDTQYF
D: -; V: TRBV15; CDR3: CATSSMAASSYNEQFF
D: -; V: TRBV7-2; CDR3: CASSFPPGKGDSYEQYF
D: TRBD1; V: TRBV2; CDR3: CASMGTGEYEQFF